These 4 T cell receptor beta chains originate from one sample sequenced in a study of CD8+ T cells in alopecia areata. As the sequencing template, cDNA was produced by extracting RNA and reverse transcribing it. Generated by immunoSEQ multiplex PCR, the TCRdb table keeps only in-frame clones and is missing some. The sample consists of over 110,000 clones, around 49% of them appearing once. The material was CD4+ T cells sorted from blood, obtained at week 0. These receptors came from a human donor with alopecia areata.

The chain links TRBV5-6 to TRBJ2-5; D tentatively fits TRBD1 or TRBD2 (7 bases each). Trimming removed 4 bases from V and 4 bases from J, with 26 bases in between. The CDR3 totals 18 residues. Per germline, CDR1 SGHDT and CDR2 YYEEEE. CDR3 sequence (DNA): TGTGCCAGCAGCATGACAGGGTTTTCGGCGGCGGGAGCAGAGACCCAGTACTTC. Translated, it gives CASSMTGFSAAGAETQYF.

This clone was seen many times. The chain is built from TRBV19 and TRBJ2-7; perhaps TRBD1 as D (6 bases). CDR1 and CDR2 (germline): LNHDA, SQIVND (reference sequence). Trimming removed 4 bases at V and 1 base at J, with 14 bases between. The CDR3 runs to 15 residues. In DNA, the CDR3 is TGTGCCAGTAGTACCCAACACAGGGAATCCTACGAGCAGTACTTC. It is translated as CASSTQHRESYEQYF.

This clone was detected only a few times. The gene calls are TRBV29-1 and TRBJ1-1; a possible D gene is TRBD1 (6 bases). V lost 6 bases and J lost 4, with 18 bases in between. The germline CDR1 and CDR2 sequences are SQVTM and ANQGSEA. There are 14 residues in the CDR3. CDR3 sequence: CSVCDSQGITEAFF. The CDR3 nucleotides read TGCAGCGTCTGTGACAGTCAGGGGATCACTGAAGCTTTCTTT.

The rearrangement joins TRBV19 to TRBJ2-1, with D possibly TRBD2 on 6 matching bases. V was trimmed by 5 bases and J by 10 bases, leaving 12 bases between them. The germline V gene encodes CDR1 LNHDA and CDR2 SQIVND (reference sequence). The CDR3 is made up of 12 amino acids. The CDR3 is CASSLRLVEQFF. The CDR3 nucleotides read TGTGCCAGTAGTCTCAGACTAGTCGAGCAGTTCTTC.